The source of this T cell receptor (beta chain) is a study of spatial heterogeneity in lung cancer (dated by TCRdb to between 2019 and 2020). Concerning the study at large: More beta-chain than alpha-chain transcripts were consistently detected, likely reflecting higher beta-chain transcript abundance. In the raw uncorrected reads, each unique combination of TCR and UMI appeared more than ten times on average. The study quantitatively compared TCR alpha and beta repertoires across multiple tumor regions, matched nontumor lung and blood in non-small cell lung cancer. TCR repertoire features were related to nonsynonymous mutation counts determined by whole-exome sequencing of tumor tissue. Both alpha and beta chains were TCR-sequenced in around 230 tumor regions, under 70 matched nontumor lung samples and some 50 PBMC samples obtained at surgery. General study outcomes and caveats: Ubiquitous expanded tumor TCRs were detected in blood more often at tumor resection than at routine follow-up. Additional single-cell paired TCR alpha and beta sequencing was considered necessary to confirm, at a functional level, the hypothesis that regional TCRs recognize regional mutations.

The meaning of the sample's time point label: sample taken at primary tumor resection. Donors were some 67 patients with early-stage, untreated non-small cell lung cancer from the lung TRACERx cohort. For TCR sequencing, whole RNA was extracted from tumor and nontumor lung tissue, or from cryopreserved PBMC samples, and no cell sorting was done. Only patients with enough RNA available from two or more tumor regions were chosen for TCR sequencing. The junction carries 7 bases between V and J, which are trimmed by 2 bases and 1 base respectively. From the cysteine through the phenylalanine, the CDR3 covers 14 amino acids. Only the CDR3 portion is preserved as DNA: 42 bases, with reading frame beginning at the first base. Based on the germline V gene (reference sequence), the CDR1 and CDR2 sequences are SEHNR and FQNEAQ. In the case of this clonotype: What antigen it recognizes has not been identified. Per-base qualities were not stored, and no clone one base away is much larger.

Receptors were amplified or captured by 5' RACE. The listed sequencing device is NextSeq 500. The TCR library protocol attached a unique molecular identifier to each TCR cDNA molecule to allow correction of PCR and sequencing errors. In the authors' own workflow: TCR identification, UMI-based error correction and CDR3 extraction were all carried out with Decombinator tools. TCRs above a frequency of 2 per 1,000, corresponding to the top 1% of the tumor frequency distribution, were defined as expanded. Rényi diversity was computed with the R vegan package after subsampling each repertoire 100 times to 5,000 TCRs. CDR3 similarity networks were built from amino acid triplet string-kernel similarity, with CDR3s being connected when pairwise similarity was above 0.82. TCRdb handled the public reads itself, with Q25 trimming in fastp and clone calling in MiXCR, and kept productive beta chains. Each CDR3 protein appears once, grouped with its most common genes and DNA. It is TCRdb's table, rather than the study itself, that gives the V and J calls and clone size. The sample table lists tens of thousands of distinct CDR3 sequences, approximately 12% of them with a count of one. Jointly, the top ten make up under 50% of the sample.

The receptor chain draws on TRBV7-9 and TRBJ2-3, with the D gene call left open. This sample comprised PBMCs, obtained at surgery. The source is a male donor with early-stage non-small cell lung cancer. In nucleotide form, the sequence is TGTGCCAGCAGCTTACCGGTGGGCACAGATACGCAGTATTTT. This is translated as CASSLPVGTDTQYF.